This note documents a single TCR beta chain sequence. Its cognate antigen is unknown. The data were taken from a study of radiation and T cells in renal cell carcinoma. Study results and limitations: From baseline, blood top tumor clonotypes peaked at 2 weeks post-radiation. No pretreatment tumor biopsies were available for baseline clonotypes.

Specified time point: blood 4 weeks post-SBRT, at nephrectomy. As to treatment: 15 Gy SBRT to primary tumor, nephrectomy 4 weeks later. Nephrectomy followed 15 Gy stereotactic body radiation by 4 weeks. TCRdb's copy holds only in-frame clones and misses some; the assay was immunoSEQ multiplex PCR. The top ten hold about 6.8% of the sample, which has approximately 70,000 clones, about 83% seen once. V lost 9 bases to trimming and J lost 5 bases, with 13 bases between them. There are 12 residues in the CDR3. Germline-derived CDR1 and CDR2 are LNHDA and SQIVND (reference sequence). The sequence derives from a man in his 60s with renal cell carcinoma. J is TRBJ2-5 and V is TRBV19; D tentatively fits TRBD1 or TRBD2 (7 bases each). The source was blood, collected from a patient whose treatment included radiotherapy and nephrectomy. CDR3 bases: TGTGCCAGCGCAGGGGGGGACGAGACCCAGTACTTC. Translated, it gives CASAGGDETQYF.